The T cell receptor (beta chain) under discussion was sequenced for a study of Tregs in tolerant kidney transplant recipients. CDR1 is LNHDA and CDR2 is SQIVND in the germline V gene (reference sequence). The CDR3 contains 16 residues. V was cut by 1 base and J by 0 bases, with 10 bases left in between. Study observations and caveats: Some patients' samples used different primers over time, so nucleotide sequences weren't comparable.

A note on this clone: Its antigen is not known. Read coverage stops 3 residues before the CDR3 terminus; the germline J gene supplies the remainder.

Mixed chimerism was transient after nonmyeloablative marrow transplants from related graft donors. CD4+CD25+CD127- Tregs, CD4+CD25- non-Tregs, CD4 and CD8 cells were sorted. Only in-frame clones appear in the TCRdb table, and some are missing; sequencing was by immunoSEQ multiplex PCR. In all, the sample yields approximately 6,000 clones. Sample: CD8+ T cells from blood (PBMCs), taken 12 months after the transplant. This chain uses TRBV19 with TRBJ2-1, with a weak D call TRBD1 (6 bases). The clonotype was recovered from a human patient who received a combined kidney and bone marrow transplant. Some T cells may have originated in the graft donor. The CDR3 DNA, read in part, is TGTGCCAGTAGTATAGTGGGGGCCTTCTCCTACAATGAG. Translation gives CASSIVGAFSYNE. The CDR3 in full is CASSIVGAFSYNEQFF.